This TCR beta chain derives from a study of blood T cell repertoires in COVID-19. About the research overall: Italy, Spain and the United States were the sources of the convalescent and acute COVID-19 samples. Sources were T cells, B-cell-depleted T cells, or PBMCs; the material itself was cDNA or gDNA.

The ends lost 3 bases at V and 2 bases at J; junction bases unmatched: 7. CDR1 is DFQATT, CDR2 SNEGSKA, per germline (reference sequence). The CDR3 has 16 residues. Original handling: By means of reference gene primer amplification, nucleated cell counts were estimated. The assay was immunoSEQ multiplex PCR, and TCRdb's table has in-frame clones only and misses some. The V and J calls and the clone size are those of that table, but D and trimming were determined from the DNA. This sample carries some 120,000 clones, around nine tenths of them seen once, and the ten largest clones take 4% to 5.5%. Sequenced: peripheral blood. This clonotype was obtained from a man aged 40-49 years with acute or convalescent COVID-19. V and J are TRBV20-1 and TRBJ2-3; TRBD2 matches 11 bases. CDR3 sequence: CSASVRLAGHTDTQYF. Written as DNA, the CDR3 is TGCAGTGCTAGTGTCCGACTAGCGGGGCACACAGATACGCAGTATTTT.